This T cell receptor (beta chain) emerged from a study of shared clonotypes between healthy human individuals. Libraries were prepared by immunoSEQ multiplex PCR; TCRdb keeps only in-frame clonotypes and omits some of them. The sample yields some 1,400,000 clones, 96% seen once. The CDR3 sequence is 14 residues long. In germline, CDR1 is SGHVS, CDR2 FQNEAQ. The V end was cut by 5 bases, the J end by 2 bases, with 13 bases between. This clonotype was sampled from a man aged 25-40 years in good health. The chain carries TRBV7-8 and TRBJ2-7; possibly TRBD2 for D (7 bases). The sequenced material came from naive CD4+ T cells sorted from blood. The sample's subset: CD45RA+ positively selected. CDR3 loop: CASSPGGLPYEQYF. As DNA, the CDR3 is TGTGCCAGCAGCCCCGGGGGGCTCCCCTACGAGCAGTACTTC.